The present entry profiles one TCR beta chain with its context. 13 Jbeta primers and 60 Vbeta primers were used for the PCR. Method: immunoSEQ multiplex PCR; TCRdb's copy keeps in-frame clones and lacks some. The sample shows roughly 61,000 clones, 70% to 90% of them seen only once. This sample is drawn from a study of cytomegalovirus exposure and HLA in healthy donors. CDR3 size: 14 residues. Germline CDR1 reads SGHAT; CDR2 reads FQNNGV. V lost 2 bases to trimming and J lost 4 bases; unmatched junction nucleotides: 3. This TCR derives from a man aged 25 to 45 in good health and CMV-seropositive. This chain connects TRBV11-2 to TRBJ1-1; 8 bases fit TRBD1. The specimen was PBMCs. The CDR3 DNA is TGTGCCAGCAGCTTAAACAGGGGGAGCACTGAAGCTTTCTTT. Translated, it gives CASSLNRGSTEAFF.